This T cell receptor (beta chain) was recovered during a study of T cell responses to AZD1222 COVID-19 vaccine. General study findings and limits: AZD1222 recipients seropositive at baseline numbered only five to seven.

About this clone itself: Its antigen is undetermined.

This table comes from immunoSEQ multiplex PCR, and its TCRdb copy is limited to in-frame clones, with some not included. The top ten clones hold more than 20% of a sample with about 53,000 clones, around 84% of them seen once. Trimming took 0 bases from V and 4 from J, leaving 9 bases between them. The CDR3 totals 14 residues. Germline V gives CDR1 ENHRY, CDR2 SYGVKD. This rearrangement joins TRBV10-3 to TRBJ1-2; D ambiguous. Material: peripheral blood, obtained on day 0 of AZD1222 vaccination. This TCR derives from an adult in good health. CDR3 DNA sequence: TGTGCCATCAGTGAGTCACCGGGGATCTATGGCTACACCTTC. This translates into CAISESPGIYGYTF.